The T cell receptor (beta chain) under discussion was sequenced for a study of blood T cell repertoires in COVID-19. Participants in the exposed group had met a COVID-19 case in the 2 weeks before joining the study. The J segment lost 5 bases and the V segment lost 5 bases, leaving 6 bases of the junction unmatched. Germline values: CDR1 KGHSH, CDR2 LQKENI. The CDR3 has 14 amino acids. Libraries were prepared by immunoSEQ multiplex PCR; TCRdb keeps only in-frame clonotypes and omits some of them. The sample consists of some 290,000 clones, around nine tenths of them appearing once. The sample taken for sequencing was PBMCs or T cells enriched from blood (not recorded which). The receptor was derived from a woman between 25 and 40 years old who had been exposed to COVID-19. The rearrangement links TRBV18 to TRBJ1-5; 7 bases are shared with TRBD1. CDR3 sequence reads: CASSRDRVDQPQHF. The CDR3 bases are TGTGCCAGCTCAAGAGACAGGGTTGATCAGCCCCAGCATTTT.